This TCR beta chain derives from a study of blood T cells in healthy people across ages. Study background: Per two T cells, about one barcoded beta molecule was captured through template switching. Study findings and constraints: Age brought a roughly linear fall in TCR beta diversity measured per million T cells.

Note on this clonotype: Antigen specificity is unknown.

Together with a sample-barcoded 5' primer, a J-beta primer mix was included in a second PCR lasting roughly 6 to 12 cycles. TCRdb reanalysed the 5' RACE reads using MiXCR and keeps one entry per CDR3 protein. The sample lists 600,000 to 850,000 distinct CDR3 sequences, 25% occurring once. Samples had at least 6.5 million PBMCs isolated from them. Germline V gene sequence: CDR1 MGHRA, CDR2 YSYEKL. V lost 4 bases, J lost 1 base, and 4 bases stayed unmatched. The CDR3 extends over 15 amino acids. The same data also went into a second study, on T cells of mothers and their children. That source reports: Added by the second PCR's M1S primer were sample barcodes and 2-4 random nucleotides.

The chain links TRBV4-1 to TRBJ2-7; 10 nucleotides line up with TRBD2. The clonotype originates from a boy aged 10-17 years in good health. Sequencing was performed on blood. The CDR3 region is CASSRGLAESYEQYF. The CDR3 DNA is TGCGCCAGCAGCCGCGGACTAGCGGAATCCTACGAGCAGTACTTC.